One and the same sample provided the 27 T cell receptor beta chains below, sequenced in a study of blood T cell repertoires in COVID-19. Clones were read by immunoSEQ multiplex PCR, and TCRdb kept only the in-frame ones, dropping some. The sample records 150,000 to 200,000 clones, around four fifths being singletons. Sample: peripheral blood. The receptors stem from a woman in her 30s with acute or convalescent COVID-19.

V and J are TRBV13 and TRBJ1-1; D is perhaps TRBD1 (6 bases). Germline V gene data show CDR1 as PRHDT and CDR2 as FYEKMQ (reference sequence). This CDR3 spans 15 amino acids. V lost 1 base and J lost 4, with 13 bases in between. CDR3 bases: TGTGCCAGCAGCTTAGTCCGGGGGGCGAGCACTGAAGCTTTCTTT. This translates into CASSLVRGASTEAFF.

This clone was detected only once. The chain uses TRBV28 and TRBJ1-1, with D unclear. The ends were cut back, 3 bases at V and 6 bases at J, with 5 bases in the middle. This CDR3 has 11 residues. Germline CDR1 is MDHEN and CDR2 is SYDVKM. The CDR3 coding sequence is TGTGCCAGCAGTTTCCGCGCTGAAGCTTTCTTT. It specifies CASSFRAEAFF.

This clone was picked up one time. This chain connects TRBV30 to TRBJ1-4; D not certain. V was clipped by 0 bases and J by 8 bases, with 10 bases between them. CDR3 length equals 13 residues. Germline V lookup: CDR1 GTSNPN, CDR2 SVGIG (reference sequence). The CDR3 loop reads CAWSVGGREKLFF. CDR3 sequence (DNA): TGTGCCTGGAGTGTGGGAGGGAGAGAAAAACTGTTTTTT.

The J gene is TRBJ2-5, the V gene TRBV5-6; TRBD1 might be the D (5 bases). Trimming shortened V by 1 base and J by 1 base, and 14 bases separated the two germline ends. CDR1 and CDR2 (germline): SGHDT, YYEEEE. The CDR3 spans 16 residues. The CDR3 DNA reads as TGTGCCAGCAGCTTGCGCAGGGTAATACCCCAAGAGACCCAGTACTTC. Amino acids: CASSLRRVIPQETQYF.

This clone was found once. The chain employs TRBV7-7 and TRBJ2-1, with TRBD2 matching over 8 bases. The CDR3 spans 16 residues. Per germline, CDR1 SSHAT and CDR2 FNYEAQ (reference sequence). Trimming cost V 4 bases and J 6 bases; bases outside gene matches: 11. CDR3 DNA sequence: TGTGCCAGCAGCTCTACATCGGGGGGGCCCGGCAATGAGCAGTTCTTC. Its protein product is CASSSTSGGPGNEQFF.

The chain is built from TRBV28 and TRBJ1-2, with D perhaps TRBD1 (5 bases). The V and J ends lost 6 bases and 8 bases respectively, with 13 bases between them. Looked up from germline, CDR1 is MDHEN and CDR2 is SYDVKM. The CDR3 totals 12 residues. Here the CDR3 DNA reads TGTGCCAGCAGACAGGCGGGGGGAGGCTACACCTTC. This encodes CASRQAGGGYTF.

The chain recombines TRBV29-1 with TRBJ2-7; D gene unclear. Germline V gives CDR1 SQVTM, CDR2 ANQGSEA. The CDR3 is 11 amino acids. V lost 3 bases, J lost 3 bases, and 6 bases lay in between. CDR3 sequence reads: CSVELSYEQYF. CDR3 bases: TGCAGCGTTGAGTTGAGCTACGAGCAGTACTTC.

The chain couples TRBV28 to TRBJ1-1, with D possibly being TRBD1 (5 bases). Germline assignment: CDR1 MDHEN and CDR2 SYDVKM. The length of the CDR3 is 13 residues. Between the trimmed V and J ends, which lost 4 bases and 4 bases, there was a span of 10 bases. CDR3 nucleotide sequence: TGTGCCAGCAGTTACAGGTTGGGCACTGAAGCTTTCTTT. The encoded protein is CASSYRLGTEAFF.

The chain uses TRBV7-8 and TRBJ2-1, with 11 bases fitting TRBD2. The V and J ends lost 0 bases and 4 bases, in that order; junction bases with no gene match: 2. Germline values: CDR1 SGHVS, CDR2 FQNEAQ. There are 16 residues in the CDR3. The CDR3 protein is CASSLASGGGYNEQFF. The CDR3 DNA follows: TGTGCCAGCAGCTTAGCTAGCGGGGGGGGATACAATGAGCAGTTCTTC.

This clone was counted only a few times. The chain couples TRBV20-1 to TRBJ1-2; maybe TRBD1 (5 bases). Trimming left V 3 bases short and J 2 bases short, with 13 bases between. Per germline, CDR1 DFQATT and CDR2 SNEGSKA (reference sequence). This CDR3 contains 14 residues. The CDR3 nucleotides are TGCAGTGCTAGTCCTGTCGACAGCAACTATGGCTACACCTTC. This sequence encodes CSASPVDSNYGYTF.

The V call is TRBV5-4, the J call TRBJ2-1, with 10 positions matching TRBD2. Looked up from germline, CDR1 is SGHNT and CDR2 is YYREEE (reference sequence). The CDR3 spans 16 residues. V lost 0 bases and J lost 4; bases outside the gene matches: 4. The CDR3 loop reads CASSLGGLALYNEQFF. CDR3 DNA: TGTGCCAGCAGCTTGGGGGGACTAGCGCTATACAATGAGCAGTTCTTC.

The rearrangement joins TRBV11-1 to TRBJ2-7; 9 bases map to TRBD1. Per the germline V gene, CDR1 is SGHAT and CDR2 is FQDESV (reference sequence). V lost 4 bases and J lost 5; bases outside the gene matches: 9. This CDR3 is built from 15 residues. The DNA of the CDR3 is TGTGCCAGCAGCTCAGGAGGACAGGGGATCCACGAGCAGTACTTC. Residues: CASSSGGQGIHEQYF.

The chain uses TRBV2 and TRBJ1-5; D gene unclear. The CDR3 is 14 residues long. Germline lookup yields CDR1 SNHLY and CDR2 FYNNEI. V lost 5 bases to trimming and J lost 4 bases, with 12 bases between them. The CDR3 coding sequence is TGTGCCAGCAGTTCCTGGACTGGTAATCAGCCCCAGCATTTT. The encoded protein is CASSSWTGNQPQHF.

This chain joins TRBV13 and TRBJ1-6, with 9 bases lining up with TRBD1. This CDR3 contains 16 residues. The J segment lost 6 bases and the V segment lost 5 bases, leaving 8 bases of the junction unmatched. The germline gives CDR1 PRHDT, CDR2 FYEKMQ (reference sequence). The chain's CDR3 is CASSPETGGGNSPLHF. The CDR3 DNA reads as TGTGCCAGCAGCCCCGAGACAGGGGGAGGTAATTCACCCCTCCACTTT.

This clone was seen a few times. As DNA, the CDR3 is TGTGCCAGCAGCACCGATCACTCCTTGATCTACGAGCAGTACTTC. Amino acid sequence: CASSTDHSLIYEQYF. This chain connects TRBV7-2 to TRBJ2-7, with D hard to call. CDR1 and CDR2 (germline): SGHTA, FQGNSA. V shed 5 bases and J shed 3 bases, with 17 bases lying between them. This CDR3 has 15 residues. Complete variable domain (other parts from reference TRBV7-2 and TRBJ2-7): GAGVSQSPSNKVTEKGKDVELRCDPISGHTALYWYRQSLGQGLEFLIYFQGNSAPDKSGLPSDRFSAERTGGSVSTLTIQRTQQEDSAVYLCASSTDHSLIYEQYFGPGTRLTVT.

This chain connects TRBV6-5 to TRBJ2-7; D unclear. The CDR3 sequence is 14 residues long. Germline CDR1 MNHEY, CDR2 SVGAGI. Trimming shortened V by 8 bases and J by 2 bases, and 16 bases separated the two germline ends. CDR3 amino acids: CASALRGSTYEQYF. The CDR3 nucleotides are TGTGCCAGCGCGCTCCGAGGATCCACCTACGAGCAGTACTTC.

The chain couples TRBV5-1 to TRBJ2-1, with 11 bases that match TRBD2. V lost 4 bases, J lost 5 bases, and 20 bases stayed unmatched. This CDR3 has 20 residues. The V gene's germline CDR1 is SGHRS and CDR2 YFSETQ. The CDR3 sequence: CASSPKERLAGPPSHNEQFF. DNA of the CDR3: TGCGCCAGCAGCCCAAAGGAAAGACTAGCGGGGCCTCCCAGCCACAATGAGCAGTTCTTC.

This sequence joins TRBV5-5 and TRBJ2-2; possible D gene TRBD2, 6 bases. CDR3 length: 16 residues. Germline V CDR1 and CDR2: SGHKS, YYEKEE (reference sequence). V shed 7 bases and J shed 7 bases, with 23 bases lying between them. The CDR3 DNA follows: TGTGCCAGCGACCTGGGGTTCGGAGGGCAACACGGGGAGCTGTTTTTT. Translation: CASDLGFGGQHGELFF.

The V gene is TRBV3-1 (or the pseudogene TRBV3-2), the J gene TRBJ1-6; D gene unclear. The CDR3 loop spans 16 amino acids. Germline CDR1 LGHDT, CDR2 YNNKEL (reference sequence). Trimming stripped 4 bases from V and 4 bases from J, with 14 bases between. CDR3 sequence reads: CASSPTRNSYNSPLHF. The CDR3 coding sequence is TGTGCCAGCAGCCCGACTCGGAATTCATATAATTCACCCCTCCACTTT.

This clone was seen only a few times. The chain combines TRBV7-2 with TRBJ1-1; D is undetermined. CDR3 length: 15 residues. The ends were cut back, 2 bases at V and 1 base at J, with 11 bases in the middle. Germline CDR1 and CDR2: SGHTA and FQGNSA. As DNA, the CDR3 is TGTGCCAGCAGCTTATCTGGGCACCCGAACACTGAAGCTTTCTTT. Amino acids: CASSLSGHPNTEAFF.

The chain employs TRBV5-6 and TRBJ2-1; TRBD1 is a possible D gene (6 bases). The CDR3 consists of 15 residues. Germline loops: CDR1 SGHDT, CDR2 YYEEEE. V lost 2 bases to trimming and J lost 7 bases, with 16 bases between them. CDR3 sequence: CASSLEFRGANEQFF. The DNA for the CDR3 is TGTGCCAGCAGCTTAGAATTCAGGGGTGCGAATGAGCAGTTCTTC.

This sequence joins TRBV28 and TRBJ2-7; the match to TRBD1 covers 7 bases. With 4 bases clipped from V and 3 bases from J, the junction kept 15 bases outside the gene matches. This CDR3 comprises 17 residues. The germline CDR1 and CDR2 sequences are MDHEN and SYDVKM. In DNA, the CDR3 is TGTGCCAGCAGTTCCTACCGTACGGGACAGTCAAGCTACGAGCAGTACTTC. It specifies CASSSYRTGQSSYEQYF. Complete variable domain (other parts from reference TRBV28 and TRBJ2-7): DVKVTQSSRYLVKRTGEKVFLECVQDMDHENMFWYRQDPGLGLRLIYFSYDVKMKEKGDIPEGYSVSREKKERFSLILESASTNQTSMYLCASSSYRTGQSSYEQYFGPGTRLTVT.

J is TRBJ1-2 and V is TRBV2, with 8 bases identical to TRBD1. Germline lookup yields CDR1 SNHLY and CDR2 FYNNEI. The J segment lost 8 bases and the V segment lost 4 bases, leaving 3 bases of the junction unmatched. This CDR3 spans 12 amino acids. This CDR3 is CASSGTGNGYTF. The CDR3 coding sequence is TGTGCCAGCAGTGGGACAGGGAACGGCTACACCTTC.

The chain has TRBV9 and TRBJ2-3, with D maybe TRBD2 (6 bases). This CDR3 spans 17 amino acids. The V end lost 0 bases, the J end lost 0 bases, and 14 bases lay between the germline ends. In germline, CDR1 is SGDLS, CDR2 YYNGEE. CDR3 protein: CASSVGAGPDSTDTQYF. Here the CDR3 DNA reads TGTGCCAGCAGCGTAGGTGCGGGACCGGATAGCACAGATACGCAGTATTTT.

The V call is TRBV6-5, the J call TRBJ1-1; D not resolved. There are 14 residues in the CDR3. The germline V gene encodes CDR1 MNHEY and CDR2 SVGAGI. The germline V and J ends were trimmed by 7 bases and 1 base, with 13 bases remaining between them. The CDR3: CASKEWAGNTEAFF. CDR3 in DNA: TGTGCCAGCAAGGAGTGGGCGGGGAACACTGAAGCTTTCTTT.

The CDR3: CASSSGLEQFF. CDR3 nucleotide sequence: TGTGCCAGCAGTTCTGGACTAGAGCAGTTCTTC. The chain recombines TRBV28 with TRBJ2-1, with D possibly matching TRBD2 (6 bases). The germline CDR1 and CDR2 sequences are MDHEN and SYDVKM. This CDR3 has 11 amino acids. V lost 4 bases, J lost 10 bases, and 8 bases lay in between.

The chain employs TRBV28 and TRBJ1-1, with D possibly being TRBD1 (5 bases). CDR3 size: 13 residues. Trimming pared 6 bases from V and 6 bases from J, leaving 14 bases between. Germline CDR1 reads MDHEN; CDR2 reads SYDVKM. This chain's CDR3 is CASSNGGSAEAFF. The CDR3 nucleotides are TGTGCCAGCAGCAACGGGGGGTCTGCTGAAGCTTTCTTT.